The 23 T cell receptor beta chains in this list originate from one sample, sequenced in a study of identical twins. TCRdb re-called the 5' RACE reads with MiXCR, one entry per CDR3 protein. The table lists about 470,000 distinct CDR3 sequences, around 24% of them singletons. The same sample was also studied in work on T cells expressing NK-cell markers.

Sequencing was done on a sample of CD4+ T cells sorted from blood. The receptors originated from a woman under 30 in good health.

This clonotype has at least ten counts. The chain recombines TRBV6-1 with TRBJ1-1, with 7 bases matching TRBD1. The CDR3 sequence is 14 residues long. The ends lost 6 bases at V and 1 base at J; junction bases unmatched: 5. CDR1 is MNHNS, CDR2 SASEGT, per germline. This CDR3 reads CASSPRTGNTEAFF. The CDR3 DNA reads TGTGCCAGCAGCCCTAGGACAGGGAACACTGAAGCTTTCTTT.

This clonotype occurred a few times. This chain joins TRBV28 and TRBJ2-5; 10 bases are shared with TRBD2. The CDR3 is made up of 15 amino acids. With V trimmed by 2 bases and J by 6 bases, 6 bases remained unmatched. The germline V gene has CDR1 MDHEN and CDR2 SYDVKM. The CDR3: CASSLVTSGTKTQYF. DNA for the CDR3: TGTGCCAGCAGTTTAGTCACTAGCGGGACAAAGACCCAGTACTTC.

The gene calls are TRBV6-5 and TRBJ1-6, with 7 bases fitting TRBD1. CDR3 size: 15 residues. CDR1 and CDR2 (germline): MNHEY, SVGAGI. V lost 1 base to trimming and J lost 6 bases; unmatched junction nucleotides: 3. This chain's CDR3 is CASSYYGTVNSPLHF. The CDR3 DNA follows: TGTGCCAGCAGTTACTACGGGACAGTTAATTCACCCCTCCACTTT.

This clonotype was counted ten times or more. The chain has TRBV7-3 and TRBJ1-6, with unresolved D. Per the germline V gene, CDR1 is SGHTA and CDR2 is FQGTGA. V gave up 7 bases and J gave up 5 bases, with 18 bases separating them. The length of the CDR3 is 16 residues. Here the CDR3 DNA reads TGTGCCAGCACCGCCCTTCCCACGCCTGATAATTCACCCCTCCACTTT. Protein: CASTALPTPDNSPLHF.

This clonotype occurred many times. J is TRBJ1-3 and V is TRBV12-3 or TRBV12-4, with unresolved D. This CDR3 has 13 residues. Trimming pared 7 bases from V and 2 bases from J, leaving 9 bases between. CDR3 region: CASNSSPGNTIYF. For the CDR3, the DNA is TGTGCCAGCAACAGTTCCCCTGGAAACACCATATATTTT.

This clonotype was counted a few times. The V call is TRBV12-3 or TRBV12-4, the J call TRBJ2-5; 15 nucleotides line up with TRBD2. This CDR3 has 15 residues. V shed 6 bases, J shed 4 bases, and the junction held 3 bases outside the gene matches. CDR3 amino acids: CASSKGLAGGETQYF. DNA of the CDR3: TGTGCCAGCAGCAAGGGACTAGCGGGGGGAGAGACCCAGTACTTC.

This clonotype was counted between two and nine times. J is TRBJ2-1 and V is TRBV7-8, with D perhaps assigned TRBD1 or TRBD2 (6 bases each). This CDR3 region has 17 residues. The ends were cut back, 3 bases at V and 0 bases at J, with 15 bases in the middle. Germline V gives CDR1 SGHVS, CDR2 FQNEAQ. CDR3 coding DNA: TGTGCCAGCAGCTTGTTCTACGGGGGCAGCTCCTACAATGAGCAGTTCTTC. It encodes CASSLFYGGSSYNEQFF. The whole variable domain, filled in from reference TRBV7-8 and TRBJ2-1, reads GAGVSQSPRYKVAKRGQDVALRCDPISGHVSLFWYQQALGQGPEFLTYFQNEAQLDKSGLPSDRFFAERPEGSVSTLKIQRTQQEDSAVYLCASSLFYGGSSYNEQFFGPGTRLTVL.

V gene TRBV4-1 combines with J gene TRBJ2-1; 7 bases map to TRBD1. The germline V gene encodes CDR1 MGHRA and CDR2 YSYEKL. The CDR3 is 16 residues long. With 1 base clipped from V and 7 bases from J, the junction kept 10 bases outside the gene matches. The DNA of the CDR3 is TGCGCCAGCAGCCAAGTCCCAAGACAGGGCCGGAATGAGCAGTTCTTC. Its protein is CASSQVPRQGRNEQFF.

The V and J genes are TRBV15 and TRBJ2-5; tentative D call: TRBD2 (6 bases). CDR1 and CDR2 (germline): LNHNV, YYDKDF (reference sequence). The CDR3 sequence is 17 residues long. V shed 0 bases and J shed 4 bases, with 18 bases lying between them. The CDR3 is CATSRDPGAGYPETQYF. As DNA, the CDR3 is TGTGCCACCAGCAGAGATCCTGGCGCGGGGTACCCAGAGACCCAGTACTTC.

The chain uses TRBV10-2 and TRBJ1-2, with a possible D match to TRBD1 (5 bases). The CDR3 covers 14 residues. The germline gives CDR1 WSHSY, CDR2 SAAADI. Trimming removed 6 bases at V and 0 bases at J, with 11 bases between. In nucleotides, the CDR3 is TGCGCCAGCAGGCGCGACAGAGCTAACTATGGCTACACCTTC. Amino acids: CASRRDRANYGYTF.

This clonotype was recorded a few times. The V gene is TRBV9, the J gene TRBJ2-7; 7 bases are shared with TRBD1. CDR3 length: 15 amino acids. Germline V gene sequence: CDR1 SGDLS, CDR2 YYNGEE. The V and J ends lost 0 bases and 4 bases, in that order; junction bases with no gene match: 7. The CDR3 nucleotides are TGTGCCAGCAGCGTAGAGGACAGGTTTGGGTACGAGCAGTACTTC. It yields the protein CASSVEDRFGYEQYF.

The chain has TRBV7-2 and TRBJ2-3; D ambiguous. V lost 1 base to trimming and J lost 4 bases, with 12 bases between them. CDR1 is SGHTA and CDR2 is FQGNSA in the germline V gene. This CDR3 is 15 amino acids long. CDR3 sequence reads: CASSLGSYAADTQYF. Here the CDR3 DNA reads TGTGCCAGCAGCTTAGGGAGCTATGCCGCAGATACGCAGTATTTT.

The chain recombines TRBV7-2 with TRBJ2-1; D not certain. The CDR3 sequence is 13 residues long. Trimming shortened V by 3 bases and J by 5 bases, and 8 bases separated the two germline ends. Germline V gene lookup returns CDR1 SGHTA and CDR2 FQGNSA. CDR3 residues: CASSFNRDNEQFF. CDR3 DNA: TGTGCCAGCAGCTTTAACAGAGACAATGAGCAGTTCTTC.

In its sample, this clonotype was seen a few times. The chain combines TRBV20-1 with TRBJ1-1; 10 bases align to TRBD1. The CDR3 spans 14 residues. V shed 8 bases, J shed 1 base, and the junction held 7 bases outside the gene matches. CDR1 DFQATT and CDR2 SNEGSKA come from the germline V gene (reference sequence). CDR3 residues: CSLLRQGANTEAFF. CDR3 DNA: TGCAGTCTCCTCCGACAGGGGGCGAACACTGAAGCTTTCTTT.

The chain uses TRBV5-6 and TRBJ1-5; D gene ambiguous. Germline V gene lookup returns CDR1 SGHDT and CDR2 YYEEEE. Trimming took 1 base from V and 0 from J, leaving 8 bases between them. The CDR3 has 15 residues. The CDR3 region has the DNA TGTGCCAGCAGCTTGACCAGTTATAGCAATCAGCCCCAGCATTTT. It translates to CASSLTSYSNQPQHF.

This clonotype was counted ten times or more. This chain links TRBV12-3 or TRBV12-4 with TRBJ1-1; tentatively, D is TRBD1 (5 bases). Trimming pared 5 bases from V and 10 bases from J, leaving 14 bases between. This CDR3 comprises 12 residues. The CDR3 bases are TGTGCCAGCAGTCCCTCTGGGGGGAGAGCTTTCTTT. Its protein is CASSPSGGRAFF.

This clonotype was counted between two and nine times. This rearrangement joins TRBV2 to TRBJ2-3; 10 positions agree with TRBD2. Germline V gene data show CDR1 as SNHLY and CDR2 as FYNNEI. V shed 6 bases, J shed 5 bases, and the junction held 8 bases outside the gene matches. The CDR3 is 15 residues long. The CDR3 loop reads CASRTASGSGDTQYF. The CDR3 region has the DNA TGTGCCAGCAGGACGGCTAGCGGGAGCGGAGATACGCAGTATTTT.

The CDR3 bases are TGTGCCAGCAGCTTAGGAGCGGGACTTTCTTCCTACAATGAGCAGTTCTTC. Translated, it gives CASSLGAGLSSYNEQFF. The genes are TRBV7-8 and TRBJ2-1; 7 bases map to TRBD2. Germline V gene lookup returns CDR1 SGHVS and CDR2 FQNEAQ. The CDR3 consists of 17 residues. The junction had 7 bases not matched to a gene; V was cut back by 1 base and J by 1 base.

The chain's CDR3 is CASSPSGAGETQYF. In nucleotides, the CDR3 is TGTGCCAGCAGCCCTAGCGGGGCGGGGGAGACCCAGTACTTC. The chain recombines TRBV7-2 with TRBJ2-5; 9 bases are a match to TRBD2. V shed 5 bases, J shed 5 bases, and the junction held 6 bases outside the gene matches. The CDR3 spans 14 residues. Germline lookup yields CDR1 SGHTA and CDR2 FQGNSA.

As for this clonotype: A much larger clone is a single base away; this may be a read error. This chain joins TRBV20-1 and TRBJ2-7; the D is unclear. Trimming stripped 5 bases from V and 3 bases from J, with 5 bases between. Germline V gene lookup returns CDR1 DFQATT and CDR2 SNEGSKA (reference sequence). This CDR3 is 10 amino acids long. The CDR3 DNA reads TGCAGTGCTTTATACTACGAGCAGTACTTC. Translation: CSALYYEQYF.

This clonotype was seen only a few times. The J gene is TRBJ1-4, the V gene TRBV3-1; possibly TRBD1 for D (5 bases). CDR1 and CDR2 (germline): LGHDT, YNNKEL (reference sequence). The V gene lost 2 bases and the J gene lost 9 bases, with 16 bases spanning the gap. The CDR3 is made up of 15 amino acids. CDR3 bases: TGTGCCAGCAGCCAACTTGGGGGAAAGGAGAAAAAACTGTTTTTT. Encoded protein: CASSQLGGKEKKLFF.

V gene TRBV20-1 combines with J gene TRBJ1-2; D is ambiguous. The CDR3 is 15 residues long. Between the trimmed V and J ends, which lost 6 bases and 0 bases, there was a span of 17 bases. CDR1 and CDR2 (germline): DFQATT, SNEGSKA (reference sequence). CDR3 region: CSAPSSAATNYGYTF. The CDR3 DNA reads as TGCAGTGCCCCTAGCTCGGCAGCCACTAACTATGGCTACACCTTC.

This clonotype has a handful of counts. The CDR3: CASSVVGRVGDEQFF. Written as DNA, the CDR3 is TGTGCCAGCAGCGTAGTTGGCAGGGTCGGCGATGAGCAGTTCTTC. This chain links TRBV9 with TRBJ2-1; possibly TRBD1 for D (5 bases). Germline CDR1 reads SGDLS; CDR2 reads YYNGEE. The CDR3 consists of 15 residues. V was cut by 0 bases and J by 8 bases, with 15 bases left in between.